The T cell receptor (beta chain) under discussion was sequenced for a study of blood T cell repertoires in COVID-19. Study summary: Sources were T cells, B-cell-depleted T cells, or PBMCs; the material itself was cDNA or gDNA.

Trimming took 5 bases from V and 6 from J; bases not matched to a gene: 13. Germline assignment: CDR1 LNHDA and CDR2 SQIVND (reference sequence). The CDR3 loop spans 16 amino acids. In the authors' workflow: Amplifying reference gene primers gave estimates of nucleated cell counts. Clones were sequenced by immunoSEQ multiplex PCR, and TCRdb holds only the in-frame ones, with some missing. The DNA was the basis for D and trimming; V, J and clone size are from that table. The sample has around 200,000 clones, 70% to 90% seen once; the top ten hold about 20%. Seattle cases were enrolled at active infection and followed longitudinally.

This receptor was obtained from a person between 65 and 79 years old with COVID-19, enrolled during active disease. The gene calls are TRBV19 and TRBJ2-7; TRBD2 matches 10 bases. Material for sequencing was peripheral blood. The CDR3 reads CASSPPSGRTLGEQYF. CDR3 sequence (DNA): TGTGCCAGTAGTCCGCCTAGCGGGAGAACGTTAGGCGAGCAGTACTTC.